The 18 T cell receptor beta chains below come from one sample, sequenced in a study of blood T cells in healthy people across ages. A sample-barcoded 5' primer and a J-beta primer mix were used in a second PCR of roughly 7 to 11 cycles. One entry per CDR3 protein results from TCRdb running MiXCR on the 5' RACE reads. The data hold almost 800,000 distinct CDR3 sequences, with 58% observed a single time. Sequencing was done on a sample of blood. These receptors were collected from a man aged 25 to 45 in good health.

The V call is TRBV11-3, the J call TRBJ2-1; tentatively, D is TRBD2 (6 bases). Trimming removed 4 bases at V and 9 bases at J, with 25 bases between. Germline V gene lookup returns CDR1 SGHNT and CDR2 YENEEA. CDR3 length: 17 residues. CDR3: CASSSGIDGGTRGEQFF. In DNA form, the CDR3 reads TGTGCCAGCAGCTCCGGGATTGATGGCGGGACTCGGGGTGAGCAGTTCTTC.

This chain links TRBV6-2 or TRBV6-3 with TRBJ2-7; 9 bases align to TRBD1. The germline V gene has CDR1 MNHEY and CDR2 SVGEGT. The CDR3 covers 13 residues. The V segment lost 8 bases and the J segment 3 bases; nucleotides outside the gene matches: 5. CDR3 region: CASRTGAFYEQYF. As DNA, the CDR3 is TGTGCCAGCCGGACAGGGGCTTTCTACGAGCAGTACTTC.

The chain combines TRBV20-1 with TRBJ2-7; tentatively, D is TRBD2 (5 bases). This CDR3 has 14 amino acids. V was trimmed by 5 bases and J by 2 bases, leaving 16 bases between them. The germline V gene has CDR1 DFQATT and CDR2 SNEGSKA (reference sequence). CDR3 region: CSASWTGNAYEQYF. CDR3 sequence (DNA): TGCAGTGCTTCCTGGACCGGGAATGCCTACGAGCAGTACTTC.

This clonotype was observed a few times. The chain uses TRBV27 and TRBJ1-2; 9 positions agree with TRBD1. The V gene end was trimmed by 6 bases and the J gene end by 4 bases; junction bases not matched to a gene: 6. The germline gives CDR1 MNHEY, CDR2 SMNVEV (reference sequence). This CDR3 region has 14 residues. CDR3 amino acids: CASRSTGGTYGYTF. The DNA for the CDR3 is TGTGCCAGCAGATCCACAGGGGGCACCTATGGCTACACCTTC.

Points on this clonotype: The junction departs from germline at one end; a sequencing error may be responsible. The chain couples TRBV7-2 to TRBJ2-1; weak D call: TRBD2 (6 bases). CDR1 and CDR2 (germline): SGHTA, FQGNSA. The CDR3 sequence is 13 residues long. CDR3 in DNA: TGTGCCAGCAGCGTAGCTGGCGAGCGGGTGCAGTTCTTC. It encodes CASSVAGERVQFF.

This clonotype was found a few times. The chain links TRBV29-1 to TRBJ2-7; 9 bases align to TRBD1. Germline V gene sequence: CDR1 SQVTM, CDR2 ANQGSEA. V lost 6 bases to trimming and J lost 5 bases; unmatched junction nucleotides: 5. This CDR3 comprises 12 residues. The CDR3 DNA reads TGCAGCGTCGAGGACAGGGGCAACGAGCAGTACTTC. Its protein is CSVEDRGNEQYF.

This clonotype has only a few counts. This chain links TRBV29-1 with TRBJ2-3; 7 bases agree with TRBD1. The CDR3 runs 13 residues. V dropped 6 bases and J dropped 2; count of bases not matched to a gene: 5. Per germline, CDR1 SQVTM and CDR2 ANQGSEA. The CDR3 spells CSVGGQTTDTQYF. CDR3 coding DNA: TGCAGCGTAGGGGGACAGACCACAGATACGCAGTATTTT.

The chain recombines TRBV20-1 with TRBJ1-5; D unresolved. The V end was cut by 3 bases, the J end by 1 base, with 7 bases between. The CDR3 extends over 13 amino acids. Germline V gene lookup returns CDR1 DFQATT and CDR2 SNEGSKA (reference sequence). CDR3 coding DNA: TGCAGTGCTAGTCTTGGGAGCAATCAGCCCCAGCATTTT. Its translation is CSASLGSNQPQHF.

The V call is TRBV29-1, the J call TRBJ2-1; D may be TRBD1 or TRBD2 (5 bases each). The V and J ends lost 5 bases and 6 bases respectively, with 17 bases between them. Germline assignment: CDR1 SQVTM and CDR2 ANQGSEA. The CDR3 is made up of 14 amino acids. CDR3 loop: CSVLSGTLGNEQFF. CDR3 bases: TGCAGCGTTCTCTCCGGGACGCTGGGCAATGAGCAGTTCTTC.

CDR3 DNA sequence: TGTGCCAGCAGCAATAGGGGGACTAGAACGCAGTATTTT. As protein: CASSNRGTRTQYF. This chain uses TRBV7-8 with TRBJ2-3; 8 bases agree with TRBD2. CDR1 and CDR2 (germline): SGHVS, FQNEAQ. The J segment lost 9 bases and the V segment lost 5 bases, leaving 7 bases of the junction unmatched. This CDR3 comprises 13 residues.

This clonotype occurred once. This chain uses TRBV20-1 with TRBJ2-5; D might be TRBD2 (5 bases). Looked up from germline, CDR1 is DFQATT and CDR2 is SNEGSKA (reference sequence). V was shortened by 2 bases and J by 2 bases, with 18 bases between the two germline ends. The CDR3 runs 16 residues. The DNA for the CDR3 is TGCAGTGCTAGAACCCCGCAAGCGGCCAAACAAGAGACCCAGTACTTC. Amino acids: CSARTPQAAKQETQYF.

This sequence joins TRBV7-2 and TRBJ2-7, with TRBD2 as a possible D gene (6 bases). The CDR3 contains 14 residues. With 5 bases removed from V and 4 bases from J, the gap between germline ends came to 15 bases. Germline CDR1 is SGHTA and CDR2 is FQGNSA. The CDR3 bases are TGTGCCAGCAGCCCCCACGGGGGTCTGTACGAGCAGTACTTC. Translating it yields CASSPHGGLYEQYF. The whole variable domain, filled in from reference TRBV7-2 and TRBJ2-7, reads GAGVSQSPSNKVTEKGKDVELRCDPISGHTALYWYRQSLGQGLEFLIYFQGNSAPDKSGLPSDRFSAERTGGSVSTLTIQRTQQEDSAVYLCASSPHGGLYEQYFGPGTRLTVT.

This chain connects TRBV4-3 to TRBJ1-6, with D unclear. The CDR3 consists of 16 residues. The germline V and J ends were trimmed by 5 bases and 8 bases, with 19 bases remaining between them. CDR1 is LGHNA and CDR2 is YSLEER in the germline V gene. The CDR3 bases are TGCGCCAGCAGCTCATACGCCCCAAATACCCATTCACCCCTCCACTTT. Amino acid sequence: CASSSYAPNTHSPLHF.

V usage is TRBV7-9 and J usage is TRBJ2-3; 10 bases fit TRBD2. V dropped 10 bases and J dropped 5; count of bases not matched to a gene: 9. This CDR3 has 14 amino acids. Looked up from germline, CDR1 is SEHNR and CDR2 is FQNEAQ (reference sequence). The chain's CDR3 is CAIEREGVVDTQYF. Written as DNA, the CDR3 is TGTGCCATAGAGCGGGAGGGCGTGGTAGATACGCAGTATTTT.

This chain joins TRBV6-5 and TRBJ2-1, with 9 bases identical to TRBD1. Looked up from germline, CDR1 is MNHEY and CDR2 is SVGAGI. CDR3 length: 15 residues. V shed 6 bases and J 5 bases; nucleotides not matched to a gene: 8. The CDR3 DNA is TGTGCCAGCAGCTACAGGGGGCTGGTGGACAATGAGCAGTTCTTC. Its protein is CASSYRGLVDNEQFF.

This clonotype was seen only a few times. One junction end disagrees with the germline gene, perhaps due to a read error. CDR3: CASTRGVKTEAFF. Written as DNA, the CDR3 is TGTGCCAGCACCAGGGGGGTGAAGACTGAAGCTTTCTTT. The chain has TRBV7-9 and TRBJ1-1; the match to TRBD1 covers 7 bases. Germline V gives CDR1 SEHNR, CDR2 FQNEAQ (reference sequence). The CDR3 consists of 13 residues.

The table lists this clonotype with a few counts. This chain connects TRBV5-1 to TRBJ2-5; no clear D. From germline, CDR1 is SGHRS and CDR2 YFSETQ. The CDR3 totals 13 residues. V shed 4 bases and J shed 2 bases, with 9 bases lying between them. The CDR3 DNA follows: TGCGCCAGCAGCCGTGAGACACAAGAGACCCAGTACTTC. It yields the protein CASSRETQETQYF.

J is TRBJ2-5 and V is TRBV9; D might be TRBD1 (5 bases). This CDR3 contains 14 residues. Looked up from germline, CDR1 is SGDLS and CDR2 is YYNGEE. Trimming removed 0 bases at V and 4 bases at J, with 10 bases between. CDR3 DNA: TGTGCCAGCAGCGTAGATACAGGTAGAGAGACCCAGTACTTC. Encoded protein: CASSVDTGRETQYF. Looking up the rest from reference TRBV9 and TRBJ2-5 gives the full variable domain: DSGVTQTPKHLITATGQRVTLRCSPRSGDLSVYWYQQSLDQGLQFLIQYYNGEERAKGNILERFSAQQFPDLHSELNLSSLELGDSALYFCASSVDTGRETQYFGPGTRLLVL.